This is a list of T cell receptor beta chains from one sample in a study of identical twins. From the 5' RACE reads, TCRdb called clonotypes with MiXCR, one entry per CDR3 protein. Of 450,000 or so distinct CDR3 sequences in the sample, 20% to 30% were seen once. Separately, the same data were catalogued under a study of T cells expressing NK-cell markers.

Sequenced material: CD4+ T cells sorted from blood. The receptors shown here come from a woman aged 18-29 years in good health. Both conserved end residues are part of each CDR3. The D gene is left open where the match is weak. Expanded clones are given a class, and other clones once, few, many or no size at all.

v_gene: TRBV5-1
d_gene: TRBD2
j_gene: TRBJ2-1
abundance: -
CDR3nt: TGCGCCAGCTCCCAAAGTCAAGCGGGGGGTAATGAGCAGTTCTTC
CDR3aa: CASSQSQAGGNEQFF

v_gene: TRBV10-3
d_gene: TRBD1
j_gene: TRBJ1-1
abundance: few
CDR3nt: TGTGCCATCAGGGGACATACAGGGGATCTCGCTGAAGCTTTCTTT
CDR3aa: CAIRGHTGDLAEAFF

v_gene: TRBV5-1
d_gene: TRBD2
j_gene: TRBJ2-5
abundance: -
CDR3nt: TGCGCCAGCAGCTATTATCTAGCGGGCGGGGAGACCCAGTACTTC
CDR3aa: CASSYYLAGGETQYF

v_gene: TRBV7-9
d_gene: -
j_gene: TRBJ1-5
abundance: few
CDR3nt: TGTGCCAGCAGCTTAGGCTCGGGATCGAGCAATCAGCCCCAGCATTTT
CDR3aa: CASSLGSGSSNQPQHF

v_gene: TRBV20-1
d_gene: TRBD2
j_gene: TRBJ2-5
abundance: -
CDR3nt: TGCAGTGCTGCTTCGACTAGCTCAAAAAGGGAGACCCAGTACTTC
CDR3aa: CSAASTSSKRETQYF

v_gene: TRBV7-9
d_gene: -
j_gene: TRBJ1-2
abundance: medium-sized
CDR3nt: TGTGCCAGCAGCTACGGGTCAGGGAACTATGGCTACACCTTC
CDR3aa: CASSYGSGNYGYTF

v_gene: TRBV15
d_gene: -
j_gene: TRBJ1-5
abundance: few
CDR3nt: TGTGCCACCAGCAGATTCCGGGACGGAAATCAGCCCCAGCATTTT
CDR3aa: CATSRFRDGNQPQHF

v_gene: TRBV7-9
d_gene: -
j_gene: TRBJ2-6
abundance: -
CDR3nt: TGTGCCAGCAGCTCAGCCTCTGGGGCCAACGTCCTGACTTTC
CDR3aa: CASSSASGANVLTF

v_gene: TRBV20-1
d_gene: -
j_gene: TRBJ2-3
abundance: -
CDR3nt: TGCAGTGCAGCCAGCGGAAGCTATGCAGATACGCAGTATTTT
CDR3aa: CSAASGSYADTQYF

v_gene: TRBV7-2
d_gene: TRBD2
j_gene: TRBJ2-1
abundance: -
CDR3nt: TGTGCCAGCAGCTTAGATATCGGGGGGGTTTACAATGAGCAGTTCTTC
CDR3aa: CASSLDIGGVYNEQFF

v_gene: TRBV10-3
d_gene: -
j_gene: TRBJ2-3
abundance: few
CDR3nt: TGTGCCGCGGCACCCTTTCTATCGGGCACAGATACGCAGTATTTT
CDR3aa: CAAAPFLSGTDTQYF

v_gene: TRBV5-1
d_gene: TRBD2
j_gene: TRBJ2-3
abundance: few
CDR3nt: TGCGCCAGCAGCCCCCGGGGGGGTCCTACCGGAGATACGCAGTATTTT
CDR3aa: CASSPRGGPTGDTQYF

v_gene: TRBV5-1
d_gene: TRBD2
j_gene: TRBJ2-1
abundance: -
CDR3nt: TGCGCCAGCAGCTTGGCTAGGACGACTAGCGGGGGGGCTGCCTACAATGAGCAGTTCTTC
CDR3aa: CASSLARTTSGGAAYNEQFF

v_gene: TRBV11-2
d_gene: -
j_gene: TRBJ2-1
abundance: few
CDR3nt: TGTGCCAGCAGCTTATATGGCCCCAGTGAGCAGTTCTTC
CDR3aa: CASSLYGPSEQFF

v_gene: TRBV12-3/TRBV12-4
d_gene: TRBD1
j_gene: TRBJ2-7
abundance: many
CDR3nt: TGTGCCAGCAGCGCAAACCGACAGGGCTACGAGCAGTACTTC
CDR3aa: CASSANRQGYEQYF

v_gene: TRBV19
d_gene: -
j_gene: TRBJ1-5
abundance: -
CDR3nt: TGTGCCAGTAACACGGACGGAAACCCAAATCAGCCCCAGCATTTT
CDR3aa: CASNTDGNPNQPQHF

v_gene: TRBV5-1
d_gene: TRBD2
j_gene: TRBJ2-3
abundance: -
CDR3nt: TGCGCCAGCAGCTACTCACTAGCGGGAGGTACAGATACGCAGTATTTT
CDR3aa: CASSYSLAGGTDTQYF

v_gene: TRBV19
d_gene: -
j_gene: TRBJ2-2
abundance: -
CDR3nt: TGTGCCAGTACCGGACAGTTAATCACCGGGGAGCTGTTTTTT
CDR3aa: CASTGQLITGELFF

v_gene: TRBV12-3/TRBV12-4
d_gene: -
j_gene: TRBJ2-3
abundance: -
CDR3nt: TGTGCCAGCAGGAATAGGAAGAGCACAGATACGCAGTATTTT
CDR3aa: CASRNRKSTDTQYF

v_gene: TRBV4-2
d_gene: -
j_gene: TRBJ2-5
abundance: -
CDR3nt: TGTGCCAGCAGCCAAGATCTTGGCCCGGCGGAGACCCAGTACTTC
CDR3aa: CASSQDLGPAETQYF

v_gene: TRBV30
d_gene: -
j_gene: TRBJ2-7
abundance: -
CDR3nt: TGTGCCTGGAGTGTAAAGGTAGGCTACGAGCAGTACTTC
CDR3aa: CAWSVKVGYEQYF

v_gene: TRBV5-6
d_gene: -
j_gene: TRBJ1-1
abundance: many
CDR3nt: TGTGCCAGCAGCTTGGGTCAGGGCGGGGAGACTGAAGCTTTCTTT
CDR3aa: CASSLGQGGETEAFF

v_gene: TRBV12-3/TRBV12-4
d_gene: -
j_gene: TRBJ1-4
abundance: -
CDR3nt: TGTGCCAGCAGTTTCCTGGGGCGAACTAATGAAAATCTGTTTTTT
CDR3aa: CASSFLGRTNENLFF

v_gene: TRBV6-5
d_gene: TRBD2
j_gene: TRBJ2-1
abundance: -
CDR3nt: TGTGCCAGCAGTTCCGCGACTAGCGGGAGTAGAGAGCAGTTCTTC
CDR3aa: CASSSATSGSREQFF

v_gene: TRBV5-1
d_gene: TRBD1
j_gene: TRBJ2-7
abundance: -
CDR3nt: TGCGCCAGCAGCAAGACAGGGACCCCCTACGAGCAGTACTTC
CDR3aa: CASSKTGTPYEQYF

v_gene: TRBV5-6
d_gene: -
j_gene: TRBJ2-7
abundance: few
CDR3nt: TGTGCCAGCAGCTTGCTTGAGATCAAATACTACGAGCAGTACTTC
CDR3aa: CASSLLEIKYYEQYF

v_gene: TRBV9
d_gene: -
j_gene: TRBJ2-1
abundance: -
CDR3nt: TGTGCCAGCAGCGTAGCCCTCAGGGATGAGCAGTTCTTC
CDR3aa: CASSVALRDEQFF

v_gene: TRBV29-1
d_gene: -
j_gene: TRBJ1-1
abundance: -
CDR3nt: TGCAGCGTTGCCGGGGAATGGGGCACTGAAGCTTTCTTT
CDR3aa: CSVAGEWGTEAFF

v_gene: TRBV3-1
d_gene: -
j_gene: TRBJ2-1
abundance: many
CDR3nt: TGTGCCAGCAGCCAGGCTACTCAAAATGAGCAGTTCTTC
CDR3aa: CASSQATQNEQFF

v_gene: TRBV29-1
d_gene: -
j_gene: TRBJ1-4
abundance: -
CDR3nt: TGCGGAGGGGTAGAGTTTAATGAAAAACTGTTTTTT
CDR3aa: CGGVEFNEKLFF

v_gene: TRBV12-3/TRBV12-4
d_gene: -
j_gene: TRBJ2-1
abundance: -
CDR3nt: TGTGCCAGCAGTTTCCGGGGCTCGTCGTTCTTC
CDR3aa: CASSFRGSSFF

v_gene: TRBV10-2
d_gene: -
j_gene: TRBJ2-1
abundance: -
CDR3nt: TGCGCCAGCAGTCTGATAATCTCCTACAATGAGCAGTTCTTC
CDR3aa: CASSLIISYNEQFF

v_gene: TRBV5-1
d_gene: -
j_gene: TRBJ2-6
abundance: -
CDR3nt: TGCGCCAGCAGCTCCGTTTTCTCTGGGGCCAACGTCCTGACTTTC
CDR3aa: CASSSVFSGANVLTF

v_gene: TRBV29-1
d_gene: TRBD2
j_gene: TRBJ2-1
abundance: many
CDR3nt: TGCAGCGTCGGGACTAGCGGATACAATGAGCAGTTCTTC
CDR3aa: CSVGTSGYNEQFF

v_gene: TRBV12-3/TRBV12-4
d_gene: -
j_gene: TRBJ2-3
abundance: -
CDR3nt: TGTGCCAGCAGTCCTCGGGGAGGCTGGGAGGATACGCAGTATTTT
CDR3aa: CASSPRGGWEDTQYF

v_gene: TRBV27
d_gene: -
j_gene: TRBJ1-1
abundance: -
CDR3nt: TGTGCCAGCACCACGGCCCGGGACACTGAAGCTTTCTTT
CDR3aa: CASTTARDTEAFF

v_gene: TRBV9
d_gene: -
j_gene: TRBJ1-1
abundance: many
CDR3nt: TGTGCCAGCAGCGTAGTCGCAGGGAACACTGAAGCTTTCTTT
CDR3aa: CASSVVAGNTEAFF

v_gene: TRBV7-6
d_gene: -
j_gene: TRBJ2-3
abundance: few
CDR3nt: TGTGCCAGCAGCTTAGGCGGTAGCCCACGCACAGATACGCAGTATTTT
CDR3aa: CASSLGGSPRTDTQYF

v_gene: TRBV6-5
d_gene: -
j_gene: TRBJ2-5
abundance: -
CDR3nt: TGTGCCAGCAGTTCGAGGTTCTCGACCCAAGAGACCCAGTACTTC
CDR3aa: CASSSRFSTQETQYF

v_gene: TRBV11-2
d_gene: -
j_gene: TRBJ2-1
abundance: -
CDR3nt: TGTGCCAGCAGCTTATTGTCGTACGGAGGGAACGCTGAGCAGTTCTTC
CDR3aa: CASSLLSYGGNAEQFF

v_gene: TRBV20-1
d_gene: TRBD2
j_gene: TRBJ2-5
abundance: few
CDR3nt: TGCAGTTCAAGCCGGGGGGAAGAGACCCAGTACTTC
CDR3aa: CSSSRGEETQYF

v_gene: TRBV6-1
d_gene: TRBD1
j_gene: TRBJ2-7
abundance: -
CDR3nt: TGTGCCCGCGGCGGGACAGGGGGAGGCAACGAGCAGTACTTC
CDR3aa: CARGGTGGGNEQYF

v_gene: TRBV7-9
d_gene: -
j_gene: TRBJ2-7
abundance: -
CDR3nt: TGTGCCAGCAGCTCGATAGACAGGTTTGTCTACGAGCAGTACTTC
CDR3aa: CASSSIDRFVYEQYF

v_gene: TRBV4-3
d_gene: -
j_gene: TRBJ1-2
abundance: few
CDR3nt: TGCGCCAGCAGCCCTTACGACAGGAACTATGGCTACACCTTC
CDR3aa: CASSPYDRNYGYTF

v_gene: TRBV5-5
d_gene: -
j_gene: TRBJ2-5
abundance: -
CDR3nt: TGTGCCAGCAGCTCACCCGGCAGGGGAGAGCAAGAGACCCAGTACTTC
CDR3aa: CASSSPGRGEQETQYF

v_gene: TRBV5-1
d_gene: -
j_gene: TRBJ2-7
abundance: few
CDR3nt: TGCGCCAGCAGTTCAGGGGACGAGCAGTACTTC
CDR3aa: CASSSGDEQYF

v_gene: TRBV4-3
d_gene: -
j_gene: TRBJ2-5
abundance: -
CDR3nt: TGCGCCAGCGGGGCGGGACGGATAGGGGAGACCCAGTACTTC
CDR3aa: CASGAGRIGETQYF

v_gene: TRBV10-2
d_gene: -
j_gene: TRBJ1-2
abundance: -
CDR3nt: TGCGCCAGCCGAGGGTCCGGCTCGGGGGGGCTTAACTATGGCTACACCTTC
CDR3aa: CASRGSGSGGLNYGYTF

v_gene: TRBV6-2/TRBV6-3
d_gene: TRBD2
j_gene: TRBJ2-2
abundance: -
CDR3nt: TGTGCCAGCAGATGGGGACTAACCGGGGAGCTGTTTTTT
CDR3aa: CASRWGLTGELFF

v_gene: TRBV5-1
d_gene: -
j_gene: TRBJ2-5
abundance: -
CDR3nt: TGCGCCAGCAGCGTCTACAGGGACCAAGAGACCCAGTACTTC
CDR3aa: CASSVYRDQETQYF

v_gene: TRBV20-1
d_gene: -
j_gene: TRBJ1-2
abundance: few
CDR3nt: TGCAGTGGGGGGAACAGGGTATCACATGGCTACACCTTC
CDR3aa: CSGGNRVSHGYTF

v_gene: TRBV12-3/TRBV12-4
d_gene: -
j_gene: TRBJ2-1
abundance: -
CDR3nt: TGTGCCAGCAGTTTTAGGGGTCACAATGAGCAGTTCTTC
CDR3aa: CASSFRGHNEQFF

v_gene: TRBV7-2
d_gene: -
j_gene: TRBJ1-5
abundance: -
CDR3nt: TGTGCCAGCAGCTTATTCGGGATGGGTCCCCAGCATTTT
CDR3aa: CASSLFGMGPQHF

v_gene: TRBV5-1
d_gene: -
j_gene: TRBJ1-1
abundance: -
CDR3nt: TGCGCCAGCAGCTTGTTAGGCGGGGAGCACACTGAAGCTTTCTTT
CDR3aa: CASSLLGGEHTEAFF

v_gene: TRBV29-1
d_gene: TRBD1
j_gene: TRBJ2-1
abundance: many
CDR3nt: TGCAGCGGGAGGACAGGGGGGGCCAATGAGCAGTTCTTC
CDR3aa: CSGRTGGANEQFF

v_gene: TRBV3-1
d_gene: -
j_gene: TRBJ2-5
abundance: few
CDR3nt: TGTGCCAGCAGCCAAGGCGGACCCGCGGGGGAGACCCAGTACTTC
CDR3aa: CASSQGGPAGETQYF

v_gene: TRBV5-6
d_gene: TRBD1
j_gene: TRBJ1-5
abundance: few
CDR3nt: TGTGCCAGCAGCTTTCAACAGGGGCCGAATCAGCCCCAGCATTTT
CDR3aa: CASSFQQGPNQPQHF

v_gene: TRBV5-1
d_gene: -
j_gene: TRBJ2-1
abundance: many
CDR3nt: TGCGCCAGCAGCTTGGCACTAGGAGATTACAATGAGCAGTTCTTC
CDR3aa: CASSLALGDYNEQFF

v_gene: TRBV7-3
d_gene: -
j_gene: TRBJ1-6
abundance: few
CDR3nt: TGTGCCAGCAGCTCTCAGACAAATTCACCCCTCCACTTT
CDR3aa: CASSSQTNSPLHF